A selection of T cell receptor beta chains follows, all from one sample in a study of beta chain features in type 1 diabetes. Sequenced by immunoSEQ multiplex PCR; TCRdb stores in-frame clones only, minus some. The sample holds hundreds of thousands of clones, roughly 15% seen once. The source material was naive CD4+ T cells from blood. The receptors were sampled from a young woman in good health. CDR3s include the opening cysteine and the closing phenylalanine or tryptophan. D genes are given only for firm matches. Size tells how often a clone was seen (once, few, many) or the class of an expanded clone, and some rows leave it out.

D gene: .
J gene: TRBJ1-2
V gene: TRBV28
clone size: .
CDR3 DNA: TGTGCCAGCAGGGGTGATTTTCACGGCTACACCTTC
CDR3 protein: CASRGDFHGYTF

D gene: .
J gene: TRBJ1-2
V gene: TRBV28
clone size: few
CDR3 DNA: TGTGCCAGCAGGGCGGACATTATCACTGGCTACACCTTC
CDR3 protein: CASRADIITGYTF

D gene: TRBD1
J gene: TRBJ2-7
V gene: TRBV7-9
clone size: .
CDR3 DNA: TGTGCCAGCAGCTCCGCCGGGACAGCATACGAGCAGTACTTC
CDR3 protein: CASSSAGTAYEQYF

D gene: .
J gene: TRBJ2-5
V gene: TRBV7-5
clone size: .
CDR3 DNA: TGTGCCAGAAGCTTAACTCCTCTCGGGAGGGAGATCCAAGAGACCCAGTACTTC
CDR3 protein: CARSLTPLGREIQETQYF

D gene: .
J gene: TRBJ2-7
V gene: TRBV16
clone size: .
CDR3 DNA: TGTGCCAGCAGCCAGGGGGCCCTATCCTACGAGCAGTACTTC
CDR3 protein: CASSQGALSYEQYF

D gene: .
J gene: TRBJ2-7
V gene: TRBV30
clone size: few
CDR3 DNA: TGTGCCTGGAATAGGCAGGGTAGCACCTACGAGCAGTACTTC
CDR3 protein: CAWNRQGSTYEQYF

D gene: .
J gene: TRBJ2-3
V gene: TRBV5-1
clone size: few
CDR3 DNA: TGCGCCAGCTGCCGCGGCGACGATACGCAGTATTTT
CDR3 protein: CASCRGDDTQYF

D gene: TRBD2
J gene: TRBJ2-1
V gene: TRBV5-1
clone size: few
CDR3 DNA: TGCGCCAGCAGCGTTAGCGGGACCACCTACAATGAGCAGTTCTTC
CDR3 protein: CASSVSGTTYNEQFF

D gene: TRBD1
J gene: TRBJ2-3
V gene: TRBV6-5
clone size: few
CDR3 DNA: TGTGCCAGCAGTTACGGCGGGACAGGGCTCACAGATACGCAGTATTTT
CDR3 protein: CASSYGGTGLTDTQYF

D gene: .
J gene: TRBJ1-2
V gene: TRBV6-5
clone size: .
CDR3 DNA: TGTGCCAGCAGTCCCGGACACATTGGCTACACCTTC
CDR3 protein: CASSPGHIGYTF

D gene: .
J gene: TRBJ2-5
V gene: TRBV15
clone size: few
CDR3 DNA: TGTGCCACCAGCAGAGGCCATTTCACGGGGTCAGGTCAAGAGACCCAGTACTTC
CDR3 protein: CATSRGHFTGSGQETQYF

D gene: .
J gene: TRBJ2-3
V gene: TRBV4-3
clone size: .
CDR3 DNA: TGCGCCAGCAGCCAAGATTTTAAGCGGATGTCTAGCACAGATACGCAGTATTTT
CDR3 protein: CASSQDFKRMSSTDTQYF

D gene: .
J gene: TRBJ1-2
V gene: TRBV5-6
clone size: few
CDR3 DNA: TGTGCCAGCAGCTTTGGTTTCGGCGGCCTAGCTAAGATTTATGGCTACACCTTC
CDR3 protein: CASSFGFGGLAKIYGYTF

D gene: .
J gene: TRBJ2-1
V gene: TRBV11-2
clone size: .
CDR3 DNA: TGTGCCAGCAGCTTAGAGTTCAGGGTCGGGAATGAGCAGTTCTTC
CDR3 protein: CASSLEFRVGNEQFF

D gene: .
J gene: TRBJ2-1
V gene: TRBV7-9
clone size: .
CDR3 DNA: TGTGCCAGCAGCTTAGTGGCCAGGAGGCACAATGAGCAGTTCTTC
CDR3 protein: CASSLVARRHNEQFF

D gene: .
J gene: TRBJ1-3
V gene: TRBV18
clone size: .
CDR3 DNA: TGTGCCAGCTCACCACCGAGGGTCGGAAACACCATATATTTT
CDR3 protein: CASSPPRVGNTIYF

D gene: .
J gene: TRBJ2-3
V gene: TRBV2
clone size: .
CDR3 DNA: TGTGCCAGCAATAGAGGGCCCGCCCGCACAGATACGCAGTATTTT
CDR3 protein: CASNRGPARTDTQYF

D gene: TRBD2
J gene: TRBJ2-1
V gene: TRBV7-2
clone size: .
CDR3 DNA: TGTGCCAGCAGCCAAGTGTCTAGCGGGAGGTTTGGGTACAATGAGCAGTTCTTC
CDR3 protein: CASSQVSSGRFGYNEQFF

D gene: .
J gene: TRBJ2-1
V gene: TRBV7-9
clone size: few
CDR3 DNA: TGTGCCAGCAGCTTAGGTCTTTGGCAGTTCTTC
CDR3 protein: CASSLGLWQFF

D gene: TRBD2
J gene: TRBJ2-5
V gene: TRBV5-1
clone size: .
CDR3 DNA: TGCGCCAGCAATTGGGGACTAGCGGGAGACCAAGAGACCCAGTACTTC
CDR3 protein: CASNWGLAGDQETQYF

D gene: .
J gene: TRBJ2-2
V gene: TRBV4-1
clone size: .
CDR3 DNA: TGCGCCAGCAGCCAAGATCCGAGGACCGCGAACACCGGGGAGCTGTTTTTT
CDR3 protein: CASSQDPRTANTGELFF

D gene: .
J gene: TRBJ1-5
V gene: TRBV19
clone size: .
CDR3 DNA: TGTGCCAGTAGTAACGGCGGGAACAATCAGCCCCAGCATTTT
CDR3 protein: CASSNGGNNQPQHF